Within the sample, the clone carrying this T cell receptor beta chain is medium-sized. The target antigen is unknown. The sample belongs to a study of circulating CD8 cells and anti-PD-1 response in melanoma. Study in general: Patients received intravenous nivolumab, 3 mg/kg, every 2 weeks. Study-level findings and limits: At M1, fewer than 7% of TRB clonotypes appeared in multiple subsets.

Trimming cost V 5 bases and J 2 bases; bases outside gene matches: 9. The germline V gene has CDR1 MGHDK and CDR2 SYGVNS. The CDR3 length is 15 residues. From live CD3+CD8+TCRalphabeta+ cells, four PD-1 and/or TIGIT subsets were sorted. Each library started from about 14 ng of total RNA using the QIAseq Immune Repertoire TCR panel. TCRdb reprocessed the reads with MiXCR, giving one entry per CDR3 protein. The data contain 500 to 600 distinct CDR3 sequences, 6% to 9% of them seen just once; the ten biggest clones take up approximately 31%. The source of this sequence is a human donor with melanoma. The V call is TRBV25-1, the J call TRBJ2-7; 7 bases are a match to TRBD1. Sequencing was performed on CD8+ T cells from PBMCs, taken at baseline or after one month of anti-PD-1 therapy (not recorded which). This chain's CDR3 is CASSPLDRNPYEQYF. The CDR3 nucleotides read TGTGCCAGCAGTCCCCTGGACAGGAACCCCTACGAGCAGTACTTC.